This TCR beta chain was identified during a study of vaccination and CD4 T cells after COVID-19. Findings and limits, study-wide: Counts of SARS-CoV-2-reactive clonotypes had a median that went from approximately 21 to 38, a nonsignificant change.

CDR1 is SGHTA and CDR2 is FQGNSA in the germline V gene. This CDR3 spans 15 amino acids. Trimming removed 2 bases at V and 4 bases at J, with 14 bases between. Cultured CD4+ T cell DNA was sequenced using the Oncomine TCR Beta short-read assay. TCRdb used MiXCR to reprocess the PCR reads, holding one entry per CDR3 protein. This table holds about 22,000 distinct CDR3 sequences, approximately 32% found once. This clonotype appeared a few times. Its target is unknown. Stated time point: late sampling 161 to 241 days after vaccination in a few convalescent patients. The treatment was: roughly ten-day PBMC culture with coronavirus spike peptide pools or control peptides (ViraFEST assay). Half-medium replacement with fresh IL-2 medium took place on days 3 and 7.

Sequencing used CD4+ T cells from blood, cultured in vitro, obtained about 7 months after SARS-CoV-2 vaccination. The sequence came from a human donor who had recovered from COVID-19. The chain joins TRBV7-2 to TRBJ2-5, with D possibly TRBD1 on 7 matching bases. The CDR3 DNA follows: TGTGCCAGCAGCTTACAGGGGGGCGTGGGAGAGACCCAGTACTTC. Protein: CASSLQGGVGETQYF. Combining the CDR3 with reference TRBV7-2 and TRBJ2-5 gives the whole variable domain GAGVSQSPSNKVTEKGKDVELRCDPISGHTALYWYRQSLGQGLEFLIYFQGNSAPDKSGLPSDRFSAERTGGSVSTLTIQRTQQEDSAVYLCASSLQGGVGETQYFGPGTRLLVL.